This is a list of T cell receptor beta chains from one sample in a study of T-cell reconstitution after alpha-beta-depleted transplantation in children. MiXCR, applied by TCRdb to the PCR reads, yields one record per CDR3 protein. The table shows hundreds of thousands of distinct CDR3 sequences, with over 10% occurring only once. The material was PBMCs, mostly from graft donor cells, obtained 360 days after TCRalphabeta/CD19-depleted stem cell transplant. These TCRs come from a male patient under 18 who had a stem cell transplant for acute myeloid leukemia, so the T cells may come from the graft donor. Both conserved end residues are part of each CDR3. A D gene is named only where the DNA matches it firmly. Clone size is given for some rows only: seen once, a few or many times, or a class if the clone is expanded.

d_gene,v_gene,j_gene,abundance,CDR3aa,CDR3nt
TRBD2,TRBV29-1,TRBJ2-1,many,CSETSGSYNEQFF,TGCAGCGAGACTAGCGGGAGCTACAATGAGCAGTTCTTC
TRBD2,TRBV7-6,TRBJ2-3,-,CASSLLLPQRGVTDTQYF,TGTGCCAGCAGCTTACTCCTCCCCCAGCGGGGGGTCACAGATACGCAGTATTTT
TRBD1,TRBV6-2/TRBV6-3,TRBJ2-7,-,CASSYSLSDRGTYEQYF,TGTGCCAGCAGTTACTCCTTATCGGACAGGGGGACCTACGAGCAGTACTTC
-,TRBV6-2/TRBV6-3,TRBJ2-5,many,CASSYDSSARKTQYF,TGTGCCAGCAGTTACGACTCTTCCGCGAGGAAGACCCAGTACTTC
-,TRBV28,TRBJ2-7,many,CASSGKEQYF,TGTGCCAGCAGTGGAAAGGAGCAGTACTTC
TRBD2,TRBV28,TRBJ2-7,few,CASKSSGRHEQYF,TGTGCCAGCAAGAGTAGCGGGAGACACGAGCAGTACTTC
TRBD1,TRBV10-3,TRBJ1-2,many,CAISESTGGGGYTF,TGTGCCATCAGTGAGTCGACAGGGGGCGGTGGCTACACCTTC
TRBD1,TRBV9,TRBJ2-5,-,CASSTHPGQGGQETQYF,TGTGCCAGCAGCACACATCCGGGACAGGGAGGCCAAGAGACCCAGTACTTC
TRBD1,TRBV5-5,TRBJ2-7,-,CASSFPGTGSLPSYEQYF,TGTGCCAGCAGCTTTCCCGGGACAGGGAGTCTGCCCTCCTACGAGCAGTACTTC
TRBD2,TRBV20-1,TRBJ2-1,few,CSADTSGPHNEQFF,TGCAGTGCTGATACTAGCGGACCACACAATGAGCAGTTCTTC
TRBD2,TRBV20-1,TRBJ2-3,few,CSALPGLAGPTDTQYF,TGCAGTGCCTTACCCGGGCTAGCGGGACCCACAGATACGCAGTATTTT
-,TRBV18,TRBJ2-1,-,CASSPHRGGDEQFF,TGTGCCAGCTCACCACACAGGGGGGGGGATGAGCAGTTCTTC
-,TRBV14,TRBJ2-5,many,CASSQVLPGETQYF,TGTGCCAGCAGCCAAGTTTTACCCGGGGAGACCCAGTACTTC
-,TRBV18,TRBJ2-1,-,CASSPSPPAYNEQFF,TGTGCCAGCTCACCCAGCCCCCCCGCGTACAATGAGCAGTTCTTC
-,TRBV7-3,TRBJ2-3,few,CASSRGPSTDTQYF,TGTGCCAGCAGCCGGGGACCTAGCACAGATACGCAGTATTTT
TRBD2,TRBV7-3,TRBJ2-1,few,CASSLTAGGPLSYNEQFF,TGTGCCAGCAGCTTAACGGCGGGAGGTCCCCTCTCCTACAATGAGCAGTTCTTC
-,TRBV28,TRBJ1-2,many,CASSINRRPYGYTF,TGTGCCAGCAGTATTAACAGGAGACCCTATGGCTACACCTTC
-,TRBV12-3/TRBV12-4,TRBJ2-2,-,CASSFFGLTGELFF,TGTGCCAGCAGTTTCTTCGGCCTCACCGGGGAGCTGTTTTTT
-,TRBV28,TRBJ2-7,-,CASSLPSRDPSYEQYF,TGTGCCAGCAGCTTACCGTCCAGGGACCCCTCCTACGAGCAGTACTTC
-,TRBV28,TRBJ2-1,-,CASSLDALGEQFF,TGTGCCAGCAGTTTGGACGCGCTGGGTGAGCAGTTCTTC
-,TRBV5-1,TRBJ2-7,-,CASSLVQATIYEQYF,TGCGCCAGCAGCTTGGTTCAGGCTACCATCTACGAGCAGTACTTC
-,TRBV29-1,TRBJ1-1,many,CSVQGSSTEAFF,TGCAGCGTTCAAGGGAGTTCCACTGAAGCTTTCTTT
-,TRBV7-9,TRBJ2-3,-,CAVSGVVTDTQYF,TGTGCCGTGTCCGGCGTGGTTACAGATACGCAGTATTTT
TRBD1,TRBV29-1,TRBJ1-4,few,CSVAGDTGGFGEKLFF,TGCAGCGTCGCAGGTGATACAGGGGGCTTTGGGGAAAAACTGTTTTTT
TRBD1,TRBV7-9,TRBJ1-2,-,CASSPTDRGDGYTF,TGTGCCAGCAGCCCAACTGACAGGGGGGATGGCTACACCTTC
-,TRBV21-1,TRBJ2-4,-,CASRKKDGREKNIQYF,TGTGCCAGCAGAAAAAAAGACGGCAGGGAGAAAAACATTCAGTACTTC
TRBD2,TRBV12-3/TRBV12-4,TRBJ2-5,many,CASRSGLAGRNPLYQETQYF,TGTGCCAGCAGATCGGGACTAGCGGGGAGAAATCCCTTGTACCAAGAGACCCAGTACTTC
-,TRBV29-1,TRBJ2-4,many,CSVDVAKNIQYF,TGCAGCGTCGACGTAGCCAAAAACATTCAGTACTTC
-,TRBV28,TRBJ2-7,-,CASTDPGAVIPEQYF,TGTGCCAGCACTGACCCGGGGGCCGTCATCCCCGAGCAGTACTTC
TRBD1,TRBV20-1,TRBJ1-4,few,CSAFTGGNEKLFF,TGCAGTGCTTTTACAGGGGGGAACGAAAAACTGTTTTTT
-,TRBV10-3,TRBJ2-7,-,CALQEGGEQYF,TGTGCCCTACAAGAAGGGGGGGAGCAGTACTTC
-,TRBV7-8,TRBJ2-7,few,CASSPRQVDSYEQYF,TGTGCCAGCAGCCCCCGGCAGGTCGACTCATACGAGCAGTACTTC
TRBD2,TRBV11-1,TRBJ2-1,many,CASSFGLVGGRDYNEQFF,TGTGCCAGCAGCTTTGGCCTAGTCGGCGGGAGGGACTACAATGAGCAGTTCTTC
-,TRBV12-1,TRBJ2-3,few,CASSFRGQEGTDTQYF,TGTGCCAGCAGCTTTCGAGGACAGGAAGGCACAGATACGCAGTATTTT
TRBD2,TRBV18,TRBJ2-5,-,CASSSRLAGTGETQYF,TGTGCCAGCTCATCAAGACTAGCGGGGACGGGGGAGACCCAGTACTTC
-,TRBV2,TRBJ2-7,-,CASSDGPVWDRLEQYF,TGTGCCAGCAGTGATGGCCCCGTTTGGGATCGCCTCGAGCAGTACTTC